This T cell receptor beta chain is from a study of blood T cell repertoires in COVID-19. The assay was immunoSEQ multiplex PCR, and TCRdb's table has in-frame clones only and misses some. The data hold tens of thousands of clones, with about 92% observed a single time. The CDR3 covers 15 residues. V was pared by 4 bases and J by 2 bases, with 4 bases of the junction left unmatched. Per the germline V gene, CDR1 is SGHTA and CDR2 is FQGNSA. V and J are TRBV7-2 and TRBJ2-7; 11 bases align to TRBD1. The sequenced sample was peripheral blood. The TCR sequence derives from a man aged 18 to 35 with COVID-19, enrolled during active disease. CDR3 loop: CASSSWTGGAYEQYF. CDR3 nucleotide sequence: TGTGCCAGCAGCTCATGGACAGGGGGCGCCTACGAGCAGTACTTC.